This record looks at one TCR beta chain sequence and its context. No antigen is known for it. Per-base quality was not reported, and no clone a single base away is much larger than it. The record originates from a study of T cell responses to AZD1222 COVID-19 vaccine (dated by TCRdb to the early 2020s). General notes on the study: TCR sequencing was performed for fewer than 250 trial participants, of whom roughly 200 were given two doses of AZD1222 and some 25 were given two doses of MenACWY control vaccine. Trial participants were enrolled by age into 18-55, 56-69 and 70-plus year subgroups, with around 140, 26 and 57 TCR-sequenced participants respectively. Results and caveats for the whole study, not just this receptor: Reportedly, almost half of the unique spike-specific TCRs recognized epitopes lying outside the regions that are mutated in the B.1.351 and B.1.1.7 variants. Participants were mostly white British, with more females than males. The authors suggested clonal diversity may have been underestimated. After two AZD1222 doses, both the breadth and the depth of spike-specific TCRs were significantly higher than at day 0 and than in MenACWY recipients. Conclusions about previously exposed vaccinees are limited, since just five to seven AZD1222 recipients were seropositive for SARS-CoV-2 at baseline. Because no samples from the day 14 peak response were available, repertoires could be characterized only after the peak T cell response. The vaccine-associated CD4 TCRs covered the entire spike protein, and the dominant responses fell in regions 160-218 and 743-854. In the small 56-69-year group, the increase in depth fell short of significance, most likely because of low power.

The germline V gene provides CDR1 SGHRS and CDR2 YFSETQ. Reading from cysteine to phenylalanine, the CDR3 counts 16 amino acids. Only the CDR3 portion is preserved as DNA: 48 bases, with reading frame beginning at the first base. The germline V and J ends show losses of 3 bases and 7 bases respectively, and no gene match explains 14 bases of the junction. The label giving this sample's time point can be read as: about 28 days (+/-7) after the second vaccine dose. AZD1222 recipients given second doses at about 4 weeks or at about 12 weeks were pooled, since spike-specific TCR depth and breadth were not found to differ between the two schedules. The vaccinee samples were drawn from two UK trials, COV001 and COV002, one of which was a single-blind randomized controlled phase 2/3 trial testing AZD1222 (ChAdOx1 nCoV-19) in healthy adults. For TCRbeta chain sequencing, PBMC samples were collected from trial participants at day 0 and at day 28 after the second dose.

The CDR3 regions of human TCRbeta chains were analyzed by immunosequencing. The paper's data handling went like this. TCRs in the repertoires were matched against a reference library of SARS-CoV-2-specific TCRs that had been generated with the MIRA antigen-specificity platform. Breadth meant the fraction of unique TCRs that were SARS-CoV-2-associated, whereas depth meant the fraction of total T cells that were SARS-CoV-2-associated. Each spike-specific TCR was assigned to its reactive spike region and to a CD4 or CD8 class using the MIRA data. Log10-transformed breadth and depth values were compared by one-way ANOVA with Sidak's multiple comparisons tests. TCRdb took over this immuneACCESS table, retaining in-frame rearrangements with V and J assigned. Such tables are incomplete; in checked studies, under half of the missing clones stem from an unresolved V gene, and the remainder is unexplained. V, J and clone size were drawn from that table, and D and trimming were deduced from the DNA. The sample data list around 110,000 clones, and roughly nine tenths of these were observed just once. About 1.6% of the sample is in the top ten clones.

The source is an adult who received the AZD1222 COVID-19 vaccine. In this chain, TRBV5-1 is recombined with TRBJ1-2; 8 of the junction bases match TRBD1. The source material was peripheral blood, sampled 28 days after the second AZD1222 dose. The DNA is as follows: TGCGCCAGCAGCTCGACCCCAAAGGACAGGGCCGGTGGCTACACCTTC. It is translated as CASSSTPKDRAGGYTF. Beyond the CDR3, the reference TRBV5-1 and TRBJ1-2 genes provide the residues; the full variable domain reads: KAGVTQTPRYLIKTRGQQVTLSCSPISGHRSVSWYQQTPGQGLQFLFEYFSETQRNKGNFPGRFSGRQFSNSRSEMNVSTLELGDSALYLCASSSTPKDRAGGYTFGSGTRLTVV.